Sequencing of this T cell receptor (beta chain) was carried out in a study of blood T cells in healthy people across ages (dated by TCRdb to between 2014 and 2016). For the wider study: In model experiments, template switching captured about one uniquely barcoded TCR beta cDNA molecule for every two T cells. Using deep sequencing normalized with unique cDNA molecular identifiers, the study measured how TCR beta repertoire diversity changes with age. Four age groups were formed from the donors: young (average 16 years), middle-aged (around 37), aged (approximately 60) and long-lived (about 75). To avoid experimental bias, donors of different ages were spread randomly across the sequencing lanes. Using the same blood draw, the study looked at two additional independent replicas of 1 million unique cDNA reads for two donors, one aged 18 to 29 and the other aged 80 or older. Results and caveats for the whole study, not just this receptor: As age increased, observed TCR beta diversity per million T cells dropped in a roughly linear way, and a significant reduction was already evident by age about 40. Donor CMV infection status was unknown, potentially confounding age-related changes in expanded clonotypes. Conclusive comparison of naive and antigen-experienced compartments was prevented by the profiling of bulk unsorted PBMCs. A strong correlation was found between observed TCR beta diversity and the percentage of naive T cells measured by flow cytometry. The long-lived group showed more naive CD4+ T cells, fewer expanded clones and increased TCR diversity than the aged group, suggesting age selection. Estimates of total diversity based on one million sequenced T cells were regarded as lower bounds and as underestimates.

Of note for this clonotype: The antigen it recognizes is unknown. Per-base qualities were not stored, and no clone one base away is much larger.

Receptors were amplified or captured by 5' RACE. The sequencing machine was an Illumina HiSeq 2500. A second PCR of about 7 to 12 cycles was performed with a sample-barcoded 5' primer and a J-beta primer mix. Each TCR beta cDNA molecule received a unique molecular identifier from a template-switch 5' adaptor carrying 12 random nucleotides. Each sample yielded at least 3 million CDR3-containing paired-end reads. The Mint cDNA synthesis kit, primed by a TRBC-specific oligonucleotide, was used to synthesize first-strand cDNA from all RNA. Following uracil-DNA glycosylase treatment, all cDNA underwent a first 18-cycle PCR with the universal primers M1SS and BC2_uni_R. The source study handled its data this way. Each sample was normalized by randomly selecting 1 million high-quality reads, each carrying a distinct molecular identifier. Reads sharing molecular identifiers were discarded rather than binned into consensus sequences. MiTCR, set to a Q25 quality threshold and the strictest error-elimination algorithm, was used for CDR3 identification, clonotype clustering and error correction. Lower-bound total TCR beta diversity was estimated with a nonparametric unseen species model using Euler transformation. Through fastp at Q25 and MiXCR, TCRdb rebuilt clones from the public reads, retaining in-frame beta chains. Under each unique CDR3 protein, matching rows form one entry showing the most common genes and DNA. The V and J calls shown here were made by TCRdb, not taken from the authors' results. The sample has approximately 850,000 distinct CDR3 sequences on record, 55% to 70% of them singletons. The ten most abundant clones make up approximately 20% of the sample.

Between the V and J ends, shortened by 0 bases and 10 bases respectively, the junction contains 17 bases. CDR1 and CDR2 are drawn from the germline V gene: SGDLS, YYNGEE. Its CDR3 holds 16 amino acids, cysteine through phenylalanine. The only DNA kept is the CDR3, 48 bases in frame from the first base. The donors were under 40 Caucasian individuals from Russia, aged 6 to 90 years, who were systemically healthy. Each donor gave around 9 milliliters of peripheral blood, collected into EDTA-treated Vacutainer tubes. Ficoll-Paque density-gradient centrifugation was used to isolate PBMCs, with at least 6.5 million per sample. Total RNA was extracted from PBMCs with Trizol reagent, with at least 5.5 micrograms obtained per sample. For every donor, flow cytometry on a PBMC aliquot measured the percentage of naive CD45RAhigh/CD27high T cells.

The clonotype comes from a man between 25 and 39 years old in good health. The sequencing sample was made of blood. In this chain, TRBV9 is recombined with TRBJ1-6, with the D gene not confidently named. The CDR3 corresponds to CASSVETFRTGSPLHF. The bases are TGTGCCAGCAGCGTAGAAACATTTCGGACGGGATCACCCCTCCACTTT.